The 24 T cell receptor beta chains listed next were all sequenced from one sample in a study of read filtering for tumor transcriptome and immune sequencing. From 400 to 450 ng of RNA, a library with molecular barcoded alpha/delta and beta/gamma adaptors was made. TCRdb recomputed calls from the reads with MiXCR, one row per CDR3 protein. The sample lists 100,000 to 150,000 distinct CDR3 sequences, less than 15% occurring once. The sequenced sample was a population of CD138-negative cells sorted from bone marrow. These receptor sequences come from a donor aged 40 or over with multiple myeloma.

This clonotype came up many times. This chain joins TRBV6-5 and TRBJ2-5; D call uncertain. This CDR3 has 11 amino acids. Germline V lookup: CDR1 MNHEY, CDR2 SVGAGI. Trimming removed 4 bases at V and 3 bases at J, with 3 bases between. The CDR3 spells CASSWEETQYF. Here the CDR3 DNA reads TGTGCCAGCAGTTGGGAAGAGACCCAGTACTTC.

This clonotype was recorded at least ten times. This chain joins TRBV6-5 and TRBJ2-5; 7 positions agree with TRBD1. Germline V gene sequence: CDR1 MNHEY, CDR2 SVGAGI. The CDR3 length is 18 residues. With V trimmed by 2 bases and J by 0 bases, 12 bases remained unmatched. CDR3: CASSYGRPPTGYQETQYF. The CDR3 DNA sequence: TGTGCCAGCAGTTACGGACGTCCCCCGACAGGGTACCAAGAGACCCAGTACTTC.

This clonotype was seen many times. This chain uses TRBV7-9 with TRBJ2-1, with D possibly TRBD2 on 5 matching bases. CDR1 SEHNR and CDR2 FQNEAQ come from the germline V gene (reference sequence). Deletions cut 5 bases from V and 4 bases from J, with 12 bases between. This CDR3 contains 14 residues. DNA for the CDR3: TGTGCCAGCAGCACGGGAAGCCTGTACAATGAGCAGTTCTTC. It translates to CASSTGSLYNEQFF. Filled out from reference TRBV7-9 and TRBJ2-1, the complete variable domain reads DTGVSQNPRHKITKRGQNVTFRCDPISEHNRLYWYRQTLGQGPEFLTYFQNEAQLEKSRLLSDRFSAERPKGSFSTLEIQRTEQGDSAMYLCASSTGSLYNEQFFGPGTRLTVL.

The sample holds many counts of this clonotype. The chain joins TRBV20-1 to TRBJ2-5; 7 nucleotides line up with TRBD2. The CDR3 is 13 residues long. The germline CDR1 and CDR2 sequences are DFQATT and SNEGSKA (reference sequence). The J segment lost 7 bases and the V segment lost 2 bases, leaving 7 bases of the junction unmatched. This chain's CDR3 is CSARPGGRGTQYF. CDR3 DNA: TGCAGTGCTAGACCGGGAGGCCGGGGGACCCAGTACTTC.

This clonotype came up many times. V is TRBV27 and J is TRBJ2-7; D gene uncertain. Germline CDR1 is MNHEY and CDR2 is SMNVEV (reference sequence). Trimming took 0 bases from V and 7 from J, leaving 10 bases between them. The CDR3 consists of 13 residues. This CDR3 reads CASSLSPVTEQYF. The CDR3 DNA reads TGTGCCAGCAGTTTATCCCCTGTAACTGAGCAGTACTTC.

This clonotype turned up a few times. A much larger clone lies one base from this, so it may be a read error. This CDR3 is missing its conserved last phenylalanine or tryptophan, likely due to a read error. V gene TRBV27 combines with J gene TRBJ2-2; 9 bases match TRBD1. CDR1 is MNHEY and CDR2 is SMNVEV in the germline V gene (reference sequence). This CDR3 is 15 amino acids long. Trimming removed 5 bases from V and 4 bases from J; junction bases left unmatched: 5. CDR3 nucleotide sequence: TGTGCCAGCAGTGGACAGGGGATAACCACCGGGGAGCTGTTTTCT. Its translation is CASSGQGITTGELFS.

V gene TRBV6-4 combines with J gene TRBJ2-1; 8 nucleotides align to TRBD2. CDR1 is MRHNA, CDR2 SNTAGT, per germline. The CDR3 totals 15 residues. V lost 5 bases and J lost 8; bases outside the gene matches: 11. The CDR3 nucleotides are TGTGCCAGCAGTACCGGGACTAGTGGAGAAGATGAGCAGTTCTTC. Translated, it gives CASSTGTSGEDEQFF.

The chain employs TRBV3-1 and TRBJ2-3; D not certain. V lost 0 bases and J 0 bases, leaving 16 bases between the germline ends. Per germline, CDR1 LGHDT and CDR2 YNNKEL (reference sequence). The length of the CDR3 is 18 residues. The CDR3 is CASSQEPIIDGSTDTQYF. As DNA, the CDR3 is TGTGCCAGCAGCCAAGAACCTATCATTGACGGGAGCACAGATACGCAGTATTTT.

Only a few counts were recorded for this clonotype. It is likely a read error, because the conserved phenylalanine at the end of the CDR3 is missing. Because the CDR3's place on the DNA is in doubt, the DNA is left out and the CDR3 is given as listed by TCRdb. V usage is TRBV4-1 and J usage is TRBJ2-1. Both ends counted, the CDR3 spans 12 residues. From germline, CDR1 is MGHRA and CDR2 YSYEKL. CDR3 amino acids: CASSQAINEQLY.

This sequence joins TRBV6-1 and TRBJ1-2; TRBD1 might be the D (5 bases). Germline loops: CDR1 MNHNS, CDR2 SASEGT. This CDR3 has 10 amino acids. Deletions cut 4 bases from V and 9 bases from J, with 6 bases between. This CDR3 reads CASSGGSYTF. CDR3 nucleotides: TGTGCCAGCAGTGGGGGGAGCTACACCTTC.

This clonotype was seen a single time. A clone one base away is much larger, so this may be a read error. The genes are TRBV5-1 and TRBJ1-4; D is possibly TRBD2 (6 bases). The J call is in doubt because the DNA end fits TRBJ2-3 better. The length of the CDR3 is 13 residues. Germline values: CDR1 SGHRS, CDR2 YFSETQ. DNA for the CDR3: TGCGCCAGCAGCTCCCTGACTAGTATTGCGCAGTATTTT. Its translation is CASSSLTSIAQYF.

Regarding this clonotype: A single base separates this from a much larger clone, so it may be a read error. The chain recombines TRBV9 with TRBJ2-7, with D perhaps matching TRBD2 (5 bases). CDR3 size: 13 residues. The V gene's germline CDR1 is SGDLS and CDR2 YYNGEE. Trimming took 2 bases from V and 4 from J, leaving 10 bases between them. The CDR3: CASSVVGAYEQYF. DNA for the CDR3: TGTGCCAGCAGCGTGGTGGGAGCGTACGAGCAGTACTTC.

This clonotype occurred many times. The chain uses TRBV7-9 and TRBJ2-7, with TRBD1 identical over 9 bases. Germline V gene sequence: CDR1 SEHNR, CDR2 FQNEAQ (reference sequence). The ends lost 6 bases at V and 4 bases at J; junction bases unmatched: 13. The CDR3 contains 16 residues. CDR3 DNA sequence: TGTGCCAGCAGACAAGCGCCGGGACAGGGACTTTACGAGCAGTACTTC. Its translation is CASRQAPGQGLYEQYF.

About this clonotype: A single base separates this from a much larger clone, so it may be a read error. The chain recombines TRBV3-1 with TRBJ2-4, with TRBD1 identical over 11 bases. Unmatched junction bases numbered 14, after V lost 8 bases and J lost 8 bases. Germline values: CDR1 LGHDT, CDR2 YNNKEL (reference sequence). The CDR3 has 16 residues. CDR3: CASGPEDRGRGDIQYF. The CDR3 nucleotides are TGTGCCAGCGGCCCAGAGGACAGGGGGCGAGGTGACATTCAGTACTTC.

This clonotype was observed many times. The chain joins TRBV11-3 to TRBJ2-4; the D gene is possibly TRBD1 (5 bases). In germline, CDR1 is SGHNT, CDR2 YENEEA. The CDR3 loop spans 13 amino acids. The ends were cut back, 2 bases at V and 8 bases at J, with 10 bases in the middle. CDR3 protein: CASSLNRRDIQYF. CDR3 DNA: TGTGCCAGCAGCTTAAACAGGAGAGACATTCAGTACTTC.

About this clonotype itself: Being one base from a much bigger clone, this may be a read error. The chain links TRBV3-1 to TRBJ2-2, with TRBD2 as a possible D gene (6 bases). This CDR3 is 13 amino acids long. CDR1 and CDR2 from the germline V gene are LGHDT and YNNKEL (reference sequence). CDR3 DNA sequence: TGTGCCAGCGGCCAAGCGGGTCCCGGGGAGCTGTTTTTT. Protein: CASGQAGPGELFF.

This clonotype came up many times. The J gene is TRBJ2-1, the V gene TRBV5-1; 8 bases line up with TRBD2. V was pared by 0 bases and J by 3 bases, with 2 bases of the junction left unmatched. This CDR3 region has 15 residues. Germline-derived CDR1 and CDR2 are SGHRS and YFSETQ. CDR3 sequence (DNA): TGCGCCAGCAGCTTGGCGGGAGGGGTCTACAATGAGCAGTTCTTC. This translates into CASSLAGGVYNEQFF. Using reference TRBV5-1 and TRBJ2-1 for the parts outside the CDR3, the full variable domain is KAGVTQTPRYLIKTRGQQVTLSCSPISGHRSVSWYQQTPGQGLQFLFEYFSETQRNKGNFPGRFSGRQFSNSRSEMNVSTLELGDSALYLCASSLAGGVYNEQFFGPGTRLTVL.

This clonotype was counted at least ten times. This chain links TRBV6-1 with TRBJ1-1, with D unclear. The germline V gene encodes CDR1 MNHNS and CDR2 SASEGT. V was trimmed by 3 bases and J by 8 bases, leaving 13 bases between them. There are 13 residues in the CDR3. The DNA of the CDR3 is TGTGCCAGCAGTGAGCAGGATTTCGAGGAAGCTTTCTTT. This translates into CASSEQDFEEAFF.

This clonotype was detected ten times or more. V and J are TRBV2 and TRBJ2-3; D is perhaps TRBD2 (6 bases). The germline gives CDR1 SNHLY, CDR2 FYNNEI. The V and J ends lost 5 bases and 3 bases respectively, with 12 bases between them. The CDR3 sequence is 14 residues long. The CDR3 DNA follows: TGTGCCAGCAGTCGGGACTTGGGGACAGATACGCAGTATTTT. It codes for CASSRDLGTDTQYF.

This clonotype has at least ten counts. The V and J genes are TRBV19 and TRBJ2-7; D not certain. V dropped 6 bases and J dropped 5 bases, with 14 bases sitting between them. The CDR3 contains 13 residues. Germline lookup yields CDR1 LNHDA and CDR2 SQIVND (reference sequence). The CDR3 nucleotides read TGTGCCAGTAGAGTTCCTGCTAGGGACGAGCAGTACTTC. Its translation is CASRVPARDEQYF.

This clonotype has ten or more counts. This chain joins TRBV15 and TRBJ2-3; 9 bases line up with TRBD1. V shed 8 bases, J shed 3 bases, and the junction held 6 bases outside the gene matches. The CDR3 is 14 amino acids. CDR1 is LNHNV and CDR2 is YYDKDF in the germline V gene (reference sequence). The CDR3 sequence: CATGPGQGTDTQYF. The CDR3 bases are TGTGCCACCGGGCCGGGACAGGGAACAGATACGCAGTATTTT.

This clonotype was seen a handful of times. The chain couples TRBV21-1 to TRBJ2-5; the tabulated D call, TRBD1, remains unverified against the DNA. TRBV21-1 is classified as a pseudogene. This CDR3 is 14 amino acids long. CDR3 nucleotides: TGTGCCAGCAGCACCCGGTGGGCTCAGGAGACCCAGTACTTC. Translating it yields CASSTRWAQETQYF.

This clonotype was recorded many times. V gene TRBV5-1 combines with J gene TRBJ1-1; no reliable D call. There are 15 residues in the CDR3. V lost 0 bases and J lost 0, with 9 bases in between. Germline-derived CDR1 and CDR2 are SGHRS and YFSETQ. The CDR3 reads CASSLVMDMNTEAFF. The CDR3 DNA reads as TGCGCCAGCAGCTTGGTTATGGATATGAACACTGAAGCTTTCTTT.

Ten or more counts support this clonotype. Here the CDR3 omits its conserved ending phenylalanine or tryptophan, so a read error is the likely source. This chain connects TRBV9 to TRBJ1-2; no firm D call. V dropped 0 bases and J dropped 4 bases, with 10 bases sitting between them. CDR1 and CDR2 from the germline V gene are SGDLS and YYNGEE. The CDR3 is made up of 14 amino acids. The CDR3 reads CASSVAETPYGYTL. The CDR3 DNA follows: TGTGCCAGCAGCGTAGCCGAAACCCCCTATGGCTACACCCTC.